This entry lists 11 T cell receptor beta chains sequenced from one sample in a study of shared clonotypes between healthy human individuals (dated by TCRdb to 2018 to 2020). Libraries were built with the immunoSEQ multiplex PCR assay. TCRdb took over this immuneACCESS table, retaining in-frame rearrangements with V and J assigned. Such tables are incomplete; in checked studies, under half of the missing clones stem from an unresolved V gene, and the remainder is unexplained. The table for this sample lists approximately 1.5 million clones; 95% to 99% of them were counted only once. The ten most abundant clones make up 0.4% to 0.45% of the sample. The sample taken for sequencing was naive CD4+ T cells sorted from blood. The cell subset or site label on this specimen signifies: CD45RA+ positively selected. These receptors were obtained from a man aged 25 to 40 in good health.

The gene calls are TRBV7-6 and TRBJ2-2; 9 bases are shared with TRBD1. This CDR3 has 17 residues. With 4 bases clipped from V and 6 bases from J, the junction kept 12 bases outside the gene matches. Germline-derived CDR1 and CDR2 are SGHVS and FNYEAQ. The CDR3 protein is CASSSYTGTGRSGELFF. The CDR3 DNA is TGTGCCAGCAGCTCCTACACCGGGACAGGGAGGTCCGGGGAGCTGTTTTTT.

The chain combines TRBV7-8 with TRBJ2-4; maybe TRBD1 (6 bases). The CDR3 loop spans 17 amino acids. Trimming pared 4 bases from V and 0 bases from J, leaving 16 bases between. Germline CDR1 SGHVS, CDR2 FQNEAQ. In nucleotides, the CDR3 is TGTGCCAGCAGCTGGGACACCGGGGTGGGAGCCAAAAACATTCAGTACTTC. Protein sequence: CASSWDTGVGAKNIQYF.

The chain is built from TRBV2 and TRBJ2-6, with D uncertain. Trimming removed 4 bases at V and 2 bases at J, with 9 bases between. Germline loops: CDR1 SNHLY, CDR2 FYNNEI. The CDR3 has 15 residues. CDR3 sequence: CASSGEAAGANVLTF. As DNA, the CDR3 is TGTGCCAGCAGTGGTGAGGCGGCTGGGGCCAACGTCCTGACTTTC.

The chain combines TRBV2 with TRBJ2-7; 9 bases align to TRBD1. The CDR3 extends over 14 amino acids. Trimming removed 7 bases from V and 1 base from J; junction bases left unmatched: 5. The germline gives CDR1 SNHLY, CDR2 FYNNEI. In DNA, the CDR3 is TGTGCCAGCAATAGACAGGGGGAGTCCTACGAGCAGTACTTC. Protein: CASNRQGESYEQYF.

V is TRBV7-2 and J is TRBJ2-7; TRBD2 aligns across 7 bases. The germline V gene encodes CDR1 SGHTA and CDR2 FQGNSA. The CDR3 has 15 amino acids. V lost 0 bases, J lost 3 bases, and 5 bases stayed unmatched. CDR3: CASSLAAGDYYEQYF. The CDR3 DNA follows: TGTGCCAGCAGCTTAGCGGCGGGAGATTACTACGAGCAGTACTTC.

This clone was observed once. The J gene is TRBJ2-2, the V gene TRBV11-3; 7 positions agree with TRBD1. Trimming removed 4 bases from V and 4 bases from J; junction bases left unmatched: 9. This CDR3 is built from 16 residues. Germline lookup yields CDR1 SGHNT and CDR2 YENEEA. CDR3 coding DNA: TGTGCCAGCAGCTCAACAGGGGCGATAGGCACCGGGGAGCTGTTTTTT. This codes for CASSSTGAIGTGELFF.

The CDR3 nucleotides are TGTGCCAGCCATAATACCGCCAATCAGCCCCAGCATTTT. It codes for CASHNTANQPQHF. V is TRBV28 and J is TRBJ1-5, with no clear D. The CDR3 loop spans 13 amino acids. Trimming left V 8 bases short and J 3 bases short, with 11 bases between. Germline CDR1 reads MDHEN; CDR2 reads SYDVKM.

The rearrangement links TRBV2 to TRBJ1-5; a possible D gene is TRBD1 (5 bases). The V gene lost 1 base and the J gene lost 7 bases, with 11 bases spanning the gap. The CDR3 is 14 amino acids. CDR1 and CDR2 from the germline V gene are SNHLY and FYNNEI. CDR3 DNA: TGTGCCAGCAGTGAAGTGCAGGGAGGCCAGCCCCAGCATTTT. Translation gives CASSEVQGGQPQHF.

This rearrangement joins TRBV5-8 to TRBJ1-5; no definite D call. The CDR3 has 14 amino acids. Trimming shortened V by 0 bases and J by 4 bases, and 8 bases separated the two germline ends. Germline V CDR1 and CDR2: SGHTS, YDEGEE. DNA of the CDR3: TGTGCCAGCAGCTTGGGTAGCCTAAATCAGCCCCAGCATTTT. Protein: CASSLGSLNQPQHF.

The V gene is TRBV5-6, the J gene TRBJ1-5, with a possible D match to TRBD1 (5 bases). This CDR3 has 15 amino acids. The V gene's germline CDR1 is SGHDT and CDR2 YYEEEE. Trimming removed 2 bases at V and 4 bases at J, with 13 bases between. The CDR3 DNA sequence: TGTGCCAGCAGCTTCGAAGGGGCGGGTAATCAGCCCCAGCATTTT. Translating it yields CASSFEGAGNQPQHF.

The V and J genes are TRBV28 and TRBJ2-1; no clear D. The CDR3 length is 11 residues. The V and J ends lost 6 bases and 4 bases respectively, with 4 bases between them. The germline V gene has CDR1 MDHEN and CDR2 SYDVKM. CDR3 sequence (DNA): TGTGCCAGCAGGCTTTACAATGAGCAGTTCTTC. Translating gives CASRLYNEQFF.